This T cell receptor beta chain is drawn from a study of blood T cell repertoires in COVID-19. This clone was observed a few times. The CDR3 is made up of 10 amino acids. Germline V gene sequence: CDR1 SEHNR, CDR2 FQNEAQ (reference sequence). V was shortened by 11 bases and J by 4 bases, with 8 bases between the two germline ends. Generated by immunoSEQ multiplex PCR, the TCRdb table keeps only in-frame clones and is missing some. The data hold 150,000 or so clones, with 84% observed a single time. The clonotype originates from a woman in her fifties or sixties who had been exposed to COVID-19. This chain joins TRBV7-9 and TRBJ1-2, with D perhaps TRBD1 (6 bases). Specimen: PBMCs or T cells enriched from blood (not recorded which). CDR3 nucleotides: TGTGCCGGGGACACCTATGGCTACACCTTC. Encoded protein: CAGDTYGYTF.